The 32 T cell receptor beta chains presented below share a single source sample, sequenced in a study of a mutant IDH1 vaccine in newly diagnosed glioma. Antigens of these TCRs are unknown. Time point meaning: week 47, end of study. Doses of 300 ug of mutant IDH1 20-mer peptide were given with topical imiquimod. Some clones are missing from TCRdb's copy, which holds only in-frame ones; the method was immunoSEQ multiplex PCR. The data show around 50,000 clones, around 85% seen once. This specimen was PBMCs, taken from a glioma patient whose treatment included an IDH1 peptide vaccine. The receptors come from a woman aged 25 to 39 with glioma. Some clones in this sample may be carry-over from other donors' samples.

This rearrangement joins TRBV5-5 to TRBJ2-7; tentatively, D is TRBD1 (5 bases). The CDR3 contains 14 residues. Trimming took 4 bases from V and 2 from J, leaving 13 bases between them. Per germline, CDR1 SGHKS and CDR2 YYEKEE (reference sequence). The CDR3 region is CASSHAAGTYEQYF. The CDR3 nucleotides read TGTGCCAGCAGCCACGCGGCAGGGACCTACGAGCAGTACTTC.

The chain recombines TRBV7-9 with TRBJ1-2; 9 bases align to TRBD1. This CDR3 is 13 amino acids long. CDR1 SEHNR and CDR2 FQNEAQ come from the germline V gene (reference sequence). V lost 1 base to trimming and J lost 6 bases; unmatched junction nucleotides: 0. The CDR3 here is CASSLGTGDGYTF. The CDR3 nucleotides are TGTGCCAGCAGCTTAGGGACAGGGGATGGCTACACCTTC. Combining the CDR3 with reference TRBV7-9 and TRBJ1-2 gives the whole variable domain DTGVSQNPRHKITKRGQNVTFRCDPISEHNRLYWYRQTLGQGPEFLTYFQNEAQLEKSRLLSDRFSAERPKGSFSTLEIQRTEQGDSAMYLCASSLGTGDGYTFGSGTRLTVV.

The chain employs TRBV5-1 and TRBJ2-3; D is possibly TRBD1 (6 bases). The CDR3 sequence is 14 residues long. Trimming removed 4 bases at V and 2 bases at J, with 11 bases between. Per germline, CDR1 SGHRS and CDR2 YFSETQ. The CDR3 protein is CASSLTGPTDTQYF. The DNA for the CDR3 is TGCGCCAGCAGCCTCACAGGGCCCACAGATACGCAGTATTTT.

The rearrangement links TRBV10-2 to TRBJ2-1; TRBD2 agrees at 7 bases. Germline CDR1 WSHSY, CDR2 SAAADI. The CDR3 has 15 residues. With V trimmed by 1 base and J by 1 base, 1 base remained unmatched. CDR3 loop: CASSEWEGSYNEQFF. The DNA for the CDR3 is TGCGCCAGCAGTGAGTGGGAGGGTTCCTACAATGAGCAGTTCTTC.

To note about this clone: The junction departs from germline at one end; a sequencing error may be responsible. The chain combines TRBV7-7 with TRBJ2-5; D is perhaps TRBD1 (5 bases). This CDR3 has 14 amino acids. Per the germline V gene, CDR1 is SSHAT and CDR2 is FNYEAQ (reference sequence). CDR3 DNA: TGTGCTAGCAGCTTATCAACAGGAGAAGAGACCCAGTACTTC. Protein: CASSLSTGEETQYF.

The rearrangement uses TRBV7-9 and TRBJ2-3, with 9 bases fitting TRBD2. The CDR3 runs 15 residues. V dropped 3 bases and J dropped 1; count of bases not matched to a gene: 2. Looked up from germline, CDR1 is SEHNR and CDR2 is FQNEAQ (reference sequence). The CDR3 region is CASSFSGSGTDTQYF. The CDR3 DNA sequence: TGTGCCAGCAGCTTTAGCGGGAGCGGCACAGATACGCAGTATTTT.

This clone was detected once. The CDR3 protein is CASSSSAGELFF. CDR3 nucleotides: TGTGCCAGTAGTTCTAGCGCCGGGGAGCTGTTTTTT. The rearrangement joins TRBV19 to TRBJ2-2; the D gene is possibly TRBD2 (6 bases). The CDR3 length is 12 residues. V lost 5 bases and J lost 6, with 7 bases in between. Germline V gene sequence: CDR1 LNHDA, CDR2 SQIVND (reference sequence).

The gene calls are TRBV27 and TRBJ2-3, with a tentative D call TRBD2 (6 bases). The CDR3 contains 14 residues. The V end lost 6 bases, the J end lost 2 bases, and 12 bases lay between the germline ends. Per germline, CDR1 MNHEY and CDR2 SMNVEV (reference sequence). The CDR3 region is CASSWAGSTDTQYF. In nucleotides, the CDR3 is TGTGCCAGCAGCTGGGCGGGGTCCACAGATACGCAGTATTTT.

This chain connects TRBV6-5 to TRBJ2-6; D unresolved. The CDR3 has 13 amino acids. The germline CDR1 and CDR2 sequences are MNHEY and SVGAGI. V lost 2 bases and J 2 bases, leaving 1 base between the germline ends. In DNA form, the CDR3 reads TGTGCCAGCAGTTACACTGGGGCCAACGTCCTGACTTTC. Residues: CASSYTGANVLTF.

V usage is TRBV7-8 and J usage is TRBJ2-1; TRBD2 matches 12 bases. J lost 8 bases, V lost 4 bases, and 3 bases had no gene match. CDR3 length: 14 residues. Germline CDR1 is SGHVS and CDR2 is FQNEAQ. The DNA for the CDR3 is TGTGCCAGCAGCTGGACTAGCGGGATAGATGAGCAGTTCTTC. It codes for CASSWTSGIDEQFF.

This chain links TRBV10-3 with TRBJ1-2, with D maybe TRBD1 (5 bases). V was clipped by 3 bases and J by 8 bases, with 19 bases between them. The germline V gene encodes CDR1 ENHRY and CDR2 SYGVKD. The CDR3 length is 15 residues. CDR3: CAISDSKVGTYGYTF. The CDR3 DNA is TGTGCCATCAGTGACTCCAAGGTAGGGACGTACGGCTACACCTTC.

This clone was observed a handful of times. V gene TRBV7-9 combines with J gene TRBJ1-1; 11 bases align to TRBD1. This CDR3 is built from 15 residues. The germline V gene encodes CDR1 SEHNR and CDR2 FQNEAQ (reference sequence). V was clipped by 1 base and J by 4 bases; unmatched bases: 2. The CDR3 nucleotides are TGTGCCAGCAGCTTAGGTGGGACAGGGGGCACTGAAGCTTTCTTT. Translation: CASSLGGTGGTEAFF.

V and J are TRBV19 and TRBJ1-2; a possible D gene is TRBD1 (6 bases). This CDR3 has 15 residues. Per the germline V gene, CDR1 is LNHDA and CDR2 is SQIVND (reference sequence). V lost 1 base to trimming and J lost 6 bases, with 15 bases between them. The CDR3 region is CASSIGGGASNGYTF. The CDR3 DNA reads as TGTGCCAGTAGTATAGGAGGGGGGGCGTCGAATGGCTACACCTTC.

This chain uses TRBV30 with TRBJ2-1, with 8 bases lining up with TRBD2. The junction had 3 bases not matched to a gene; V was cut back by 5 bases and J by 0 bases. The CDR3 loop spans 14 amino acids. Germline V gene data show CDR1 as GTSNPN and CDR2 as SVGIG (reference sequence). The CDR3 coding sequence is TGTGCCTGGTGGAGCGGGAGCTCCTACAATGAGCAGTTCTTC. It translates to CAWWSGSSYNEQFF.

This chain links TRBV9 with TRBJ2-1, with D uncertain. V lost 1 base, J lost 7 bases, and 6 bases lay in between. In germline, CDR1 is SGDLS, CDR2 YYNGEE. The CDR3 has 12 amino acids. The CDR3 DNA is TGTGCCAGCAGCGTATGGGGAAATGAGCAGTTCTTC. This codes for CASSVWGNEQFF.

The V call is TRBV28, the J call TRBJ1-2; 11 bases agree with TRBD1. CDR1 is MDHEN and CDR2 is SYDVKM in the germline V gene. This CDR3 has 15 residues. J gave up 0 bases and V 5 bases, and 2 bases lay outside the gene matches. The CDR3 nucleotides are TGTGCCAGCAGTGGGACAGGGGGAGCTAACTATGGCTACACCTTC. Residues: CASSGTGGANYGYTF.

This chain uses TRBV6-4 with TRBJ2-3, with TRBD2 as a possible D gene (6 bases). Germline lookup yields CDR1 MRHNA and CDR2 SNTAGT. CDR3 size: 16 residues. Trimming stripped 5 bases from V and 8 bases from J, with 23 bases between. Written as DNA, the CDR3 is TGTGCCAGCAGTCTACTCGGACGGGGGTTGGGCAGTACGCAGTATTTT. This sequence encodes CASSLLGRGLGSTQYF.

The chain employs TRBV19 and TRBJ1-5, with 8 bases lining up with TRBD1. The germline V gene encodes CDR1 LNHDA and CDR2 SQIVND (reference sequence). This CDR3 has 15 amino acids. J gave up 0 bases and V 6 bases, and 4 bases lay outside the gene matches. The CDR3 coding sequence is TGTGCCAGTAGCCCAGGACAGGGTAGCAATCAGCCCCAGCATTTT. Translating it yields CASSPGQGSNQPQHF.

The chain joins TRBV19 to TRBJ1-1; D is possibly TRBD1 (5 bases). CDR3 length: 16 amino acids. Deletions cut 3 bases from V and 0 bases from J, with 14 bases between. Germline V gene data show CDR1 as LNHDA and CDR2 as SQIVND (reference sequence). This CDR3 is CASSITPGRLNTEAFF. The CDR3, as DNA: TGTGCCAGTAGTATCACACCGGGACGATTGAACACTGAAGCTTTCTTT.

V and J are TRBV4-1 and TRBJ2-7; D not certain. The CDR3 length is 15 residues. Germline V gene data show CDR1 as MGHRA and CDR2 as YSYEKL. V lost 1 base to trimming and J lost 1 base, with 11 bases between them. The CDR3 DNA follows: TGCGCCAGCAGCCAAGTCCCTAGTGCTTCCTACGAGCAGTACTTC. Its protein is CASSQVPSASYEQYF.

The V and J genes are TRBV4-1 and TRBJ2-7, with D possibly matching TRBD2 (5 bases). CDR3 size: 14 residues. V was shortened by 1 base and J by 1 base, with 8 bases between the two germline ends. The V gene's germline CDR1 is MGHRA and CDR2 YSYEKL. CDR3 sequence reads: CASSQVGGSYEQYF. The CDR3 DNA is TGCGCCAGCAGCCAAGTTGGAGGTTCCTACGAGCAGTACTTC.

V gene TRBV30 combines with J gene TRBJ2-1; D possibly uses TRBD1 or TRBD2 (5 bases each). V shed 3 bases and J shed 2 bases, with 8 bases lying between them. The CDR3 has 13 amino acids. CDR1 is GTSNPN, CDR2 SVGIG, per germline (reference sequence). The CDR3 spells CAWRGRPYNEQFF. The CDR3 DNA is TGTGCCTGGAGGGGACGACCCTACAATGAGCAGTTCTTC.

In its sample, this clone is medium-sized. This sequence joins TRBV7-9 and TRBJ1-1, with 7 positions matching TRBD1. Per germline, CDR1 SEHNR and CDR2 FQNEAQ (reference sequence). The CDR3 extends over 16 amino acids. J gave up 3 bases and V 4 bases, and 11 bases lay outside the gene matches. CDR3 sequence: CASSSQTGWIDTEAFF. The CDR3 DNA follows: TGTGCCAGCAGCTCGCAGACAGGGTGGATTGACACTGAAGCTTTCTTT. Full variable domain (remainder filled in from reference TRBV7-9 and TRBJ1-1): DTGVSQNPRHKITKRGQNVTFRCDPISEHNRLYWYRQTLGQGPEFLTYFQNEAQLEKSRLLSDRFSAERPKGSFSTLEIQRTEQGDSAMYLCASSSQTGWIDTEAFFGQGTRLTVV.

The chain has TRBV11-2 and TRBJ2-7; 8 bases are shared with TRBD1. In germline, CDR1 is SGHAT, CDR2 FQNNGV. This CDR3 has 14 amino acids. V was pared by 5 bases and J by 3 bases, with 6 bases of the junction left unmatched. The CDR3 DNA sequence: TGTGCCAGCAGCCCCCCGGGACAGGTCTACGAGCAGTACTTC. This encodes CASSPPGQVYEQYF.

The chain uses TRBV9 and TRBJ1-1; 11 bases map to TRBD1. CDR1 and CDR2 (germline): SGDLS, YYNGEE. The ends lost 2 bases at V and 7 bases at J; junction bases unmatched: 7. This CDR3 spans 15 amino acids. The CDR3 bases are TGTGCCAGCAGCGTCGGACAGGGGGCAGGGGATGAAGCTTTCTTT. Translated, it gives CASSVGQGAGDEAFF.

The rearrangement joins TRBV6-5 to TRBJ1-1, with D perhaps TRBD1 (6 bases). Trimming left V 10 bases short and J 3 bases short, with 15 bases between. Germline CDR1 reads MNHEY; CDR2 reads SVGAGI. The CDR3 has 13 amino acids. The CDR3 region is CATNRGGDTEAFF. CDR3 DNA sequence: TGTGCCACCAACCGAGGGGGGGACACTGAAGCTTTCTTT.

The table lists this clone with a few counts. This rearrangement joins TRBV13 to TRBJ1-1, with D uncertain. Trimming left V 5 bases short and J 6 bases short, with 10 bases between. This CDR3 has 12 residues. CDR1 is PRHDT, CDR2 FYEKMQ, per germline (reference sequence). The CDR3 DNA reads TGTGCCAGCAGCATACGTCGGGCTGAAGCTTTCTTT. Translation: CASSIRRAEAFF. Complete variable domain (other parts from reference TRBV13 and TRBJ1-1): AAGVIQSPRHLIKEKRETATLKCYPIPRHDTVYWYQQGPGQDPQFLISFYEKMQSDKGSIPDRFSAQQFSDYHSELNMSSLELGDSALYFCASSIRRAEAFFGQGTRLTVV.

The chain has TRBV13 and TRBJ1-4; possible D gene TRBD1, 6 bases. V was cut by 3 bases and J by 0 bases, with 14 bases left in between. The CDR3 contains 17 residues. Germline lookup yields CDR1 PRHDT and CDR2 FYEKMQ (reference sequence). CDR3 sequence (DNA): TGTGCCAGCAGCTTCGGGGGCGTGGGGCCAACTAATGAAAAACTGTTTTTT. It encodes CASSFGGVGPTNEKLFF.

CDR3 sequence: CASSLDPGTGFTYEQYF. The CDR3 nucleotides are TGTGCCAGCAGCTTGGATCCCGGGACAGGGTTCACCTACGAGCAGTACTTC. V usage is TRBV7-9 and J usage is TRBJ2-7; 9 nucleotides agree with TRBD1. This CDR3 region has 17 residues. Germline V CDR1 and CDR2: SEHNR, FQNEAQ (reference sequence). V dropped 3 bases and J dropped 2; count of bases not matched to a gene: 11.

The CDR3 is CASSTRLAGAPYEQYF. In DNA, the CDR3 is TGTGCCAGCAGCACAAGACTAGCGGGAGCACCCTACGAGCAGTACTTC. V is TRBV7-9 and J is TRBJ2-7; 12 nucleotides agree with TRBD2. Germline loops: CDR1 SEHNR, CDR2 FQNEAQ (reference sequence). This CDR3 is 16 amino acids long. The J segment lost 2 bases and the V segment lost 5 bases, leaving 7 bases of the junction unmatched.

The V and J genes are TRBV15 and TRBJ1-3; TRBD1 aligns across 9 bases. V was clipped by 4 bases and J by 0 bases; unmatched bases: 7. The CDR3 loop spans 17 amino acids. The germline V gene has CDR1 LNHNV and CDR2 YYDKDF (reference sequence). The CDR3 nucleotides read TGTGCCACCAGCACGGACAGGGGTCCCTACTCTGGAAACACCATATATTTT. This gives the protein CATSTDRGPYSGNTIYF.

V gene TRBV4-1 combines with J gene TRBJ2-1; 14 nucleotides match TRBD2. CDR3 length equals 16 residues. Germline V gene sequence: CDR1 MGHRA, CDR2 YSYEKL. The junction had 3 bases not matched to a gene; V was cut back by 1 base and J by 7 bases. Here the CDR3 DNA reads TGCGCCAGCAGCCAAGGGACTAGCGGGGGGAGGAATGAGCAGTTCTTC. It yields the protein CASSQGTSGGRNEQFF.